The sequence of this TCR beta chain was determined in a study of shared clonotypes between healthy human individuals. Study-wide context: For every donor, three CD4 naive, three CD4 memory, two CD8 naive and one CD8 memory plates were used. Findings of the study overall: The study found approximately 5% of naive CD4 clonotypes shared across several donors.

There are 12 residues in the CDR3. V dropped 6 bases and J dropped 2 bases, with 7 bases sitting between them. Germline V gene sequence: CDR1 LNHDA, CDR2 SQIVND (reference sequence). This clone was detected only a few times. The antigen remains unidentified. Genomic DNA of each subset was evenly split across several immunoSEQ plates. Generated by immunoSEQ multiplex PCR, the TCRdb table keeps only in-frame clones and is missing some. The sample yields some 2,000,000 clones, 85% to 95% seen once. Sequenced input: naive CD4+ T cells sorted from blood. Subset specified: CD45RA+ positively selected. The gene calls are TRBV19 and TRBJ1-1; the D is unclear. The receptor comes from a man between 18 and 29 years old in good health. CDR3 residues: CASSVQNTEAFF. CDR3 in DNA: TGTGCCAGTAGCGTACAAAACACTGAAGCTTTCTTT.